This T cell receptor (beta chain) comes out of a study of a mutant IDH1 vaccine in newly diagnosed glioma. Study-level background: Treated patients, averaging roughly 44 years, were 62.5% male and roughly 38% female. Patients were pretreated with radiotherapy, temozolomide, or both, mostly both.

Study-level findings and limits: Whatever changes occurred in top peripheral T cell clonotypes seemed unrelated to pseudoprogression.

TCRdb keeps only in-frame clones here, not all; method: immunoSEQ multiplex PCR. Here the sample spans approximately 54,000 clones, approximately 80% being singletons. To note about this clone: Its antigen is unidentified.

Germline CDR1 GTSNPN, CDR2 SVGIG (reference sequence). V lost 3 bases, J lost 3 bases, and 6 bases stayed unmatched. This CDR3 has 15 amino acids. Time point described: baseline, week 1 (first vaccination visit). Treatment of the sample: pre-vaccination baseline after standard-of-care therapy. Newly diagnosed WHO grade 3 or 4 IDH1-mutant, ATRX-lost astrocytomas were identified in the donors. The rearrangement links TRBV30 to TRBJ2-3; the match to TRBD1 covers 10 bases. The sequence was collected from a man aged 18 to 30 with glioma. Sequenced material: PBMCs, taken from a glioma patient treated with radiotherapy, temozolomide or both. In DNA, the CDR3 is TGTGCCTGGAGCGCCGGGACAGGGGAGACAGATACGCAGTATTTT. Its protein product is CAWSAGTGETDTQYF.